This T cell receptor beta chain stems from a study of cytomegalovirus exposure and HLA in healthy donors (dated by TCRdb to 2016 to 2017). In terms of the full investigation: An earlier analysis of approximately 640 of the donors reported about 290 Gb of sequence data and 117 million unique TCR beta sequences from 150 million to 200 million T cells. Roughly 300 gigabases of sequencing data and approximately 80 million unique TCR sequences were included in an early release covering several hundred HLA-typed donors. Of the approximately 400 genotyped donors, 75% to 85% were placed in the genetic ancestry cluster associated with self-reported Caucasian donors. The study aimed to test whether cataloging public T cell receptors could reveal signatures of past pathogen exposure. Using immunosequencing, the study profiled T cell repertoires from about 650 subjects and related those repertoires to cytomegalovirus serostatus. A separate validation cohort of more than 100 different subjects was used in addition to the approximately 700-subject first cohort. To predict cytomegalovirus infection status, the study brought together high-throughput TCR immunosequencing, statistical association of individual TCRs with disease status, and machine learning. To study patterns of TCR occurrence, a later analysis re-analyzed previously published TCR beta repertoires from 666 donors and added high-resolution HLA genotyping. Rather than drawing on any new phenotypic data, the later analysis identified candidate immune exposures from TCR beta sequences and the way those sequences occurred across donors. An earlier analysis of some 600 of the donors applied high-throughput TCR beta sequencing to assess whether each TCR beta V gene segment acted as functional or pseudogenic. Donor age, sex, ethnicity and CMV serostatus were collected together with the repertoire data. A later genetic analysis used genome-wide SNP genotypes for about 60% of the roughly 670 donors, treating that subset as a discovery cohort. All discovery cohort repertoires had been generated using a single sequencing platform. HLA typing included class I and class II loci at four-digit resolution. The number of donors typed differed by locus, with about 629-640 for A, B, C, DRB1 and DQB1, about 500 for DQA1, under 610 for DPA1, and around 460 for DPB1. Because of strong linkage in the cohort, roughly five DR-DQ haplotypes were treated as single units for association and clustering. Across around 400 genotyped donors of the cohort, an average of approximately 240,000 unique TCR beta nucleotide sequences per donor were sequenced, and 15% to 20% of those sequences were non-productive. Overall study outcomes, separate from this receptor: Because counts were too low, 15 to 20 rarely observed V segments, including chromosome 9 orphons, were left out of the earlier analysis of a few hundred of the donors. A later genetic analysis reported fewer N-insertions in productive TCRs among donors in an Asian-associated ancestry cluster than the roughly 620-donor mean. CMV serostatus was the only immune exposure information available for the cohort. According to the authors, the approach could potentially be generalized to other disease states and immunological phenotypes. Most CMV-associated TCR beta chains appeared to be HLA-restricted in a later analysis, and the HLA associations seemed to be driven largely by CMV exposure. In a later genetic analysis, a missense DCLRE1C variant was associated with V-gene and J-gene trimming of TCR beta chains, and the association was replicated in an independent cohort. In both the original and validation cohorts, the classifier was reported to diagnose cytomegalovirus status with high specificity and sensitivity. HLA typing was unavailable for some donors at each locus, so association tests used only the typed subset. This cohort had only TCR beta chains sequenced, and the lack of alpha or paired-chain data limited which features could be detected. According to a later analysis, parvovirus B19, influenza, CMV and Epstein-Barr virus appeared linked to several top co-occurrence clusters. An earlier analysis of roughly 570 of the donors showed that most TCR beta V segments appeared in productive rearrangements either about 87% or about 30% of the time, which broadly matched IMGT annotations. Some IMGT-functional V segments, including TRBV6-2 and TRBV6-3, could not be told apart with the 87-base-pair reads, so those segments were excluded. A group of highly shared sequence variants was considered likely to be a technical artifact of the sequencing pipeline. Most TCR sequences were seen in very few donors, while some public TCRs were found in many individuals. The presence/absence analyses assumed that sequencing depth was roughly uniform across donors, and that assumption may not be true. Assigning TCR associations to individual alleles was difficult when HLA alleles, especially DR and DQ, strongly co-occurred. In a later analysis, HLA-associated TCR beta chains were found to be more clonally expanded and to have lower generation probabilities than equally common non-associated chains. The study listed 150 to 200 TCR beta chains as associated with cytomegalovirus. Specific HLA alleles were associated with around 18,000 TCR beta sequences at a false discovery rate of 0.05 in a later analysis. In vitro tests confirmed that three of the cytomegalovirus-associated TCR beta chains recognize cytomegalovirus antigens. A later analysis found that TCR association rates varied across HLA loci, with DRB1 alleles showing the most associated TCRs and HLA-C alleles the fewest. Correlated functional status among segregating V segments might be attributable to linkage disequilibrium, but an unknown experimental factor could not be ruled out. A further reported finding was that TCR beta sequences accurately predicted the HLA-A and HLA-B alleles for most subjects in the first cohort.

The cohort was made up of roughly 670 healthy bone marrow donors. Cohort members were all nominally healthy when sampled, although unrecorded immune exposures were likely present. The donor tested CMV seronegative and was one of the 352 seronegative cohort members. A peripheral blood sample was provided by each donor, and peripheral blood mononuclear cells were used for TCR beta sequencing. Genomic DNA extraction from the blood cell samples was performed with the Qiagen DNeasy Blood Extraction Kit. The library was built by means of the immunoSEQ multiplex PCR assay. For the multiplex PCR, a mixture combining 60 forward primers for TCR Vbeta segments and 13 reverse primers for TCR Jbeta segments was used. Amplification of the CDR3 region of rearranged TCR beta genes was performed with a multiplex PCR assay on genomic DNA. The amplified TCR beta libraries were sequenced on the Illumina HiSeq System as 87-base-pair reads. On the authors' methods: A later analysis tallied roughly 78 million unique TCR beta chains across the 650 to 750 repertoires, and around 12 million of those chains were shared by two or more donors. Raw reads were error-corrected and collapsed into unique sequences with a nearest-neighbor algorithm that merged closely related sequences to remove PCR and sequencing errors. To assign V, D and J gene segments, CDR3 sequences were aligned to IMGT reference sequences. For a sequence to be retained, a match of at least six nucleotides to both a V gene segment and a J gene segment was required. Rearrangements were classified as productive when the CDR3 lacked stop codons and remained in frame with V and J, and all other rearrangements were classified as non-productive. CDR3 was defined by IMGT convention, running from the second conserved V-encoded cysteine to the conserved J-encoded phenylalanine. The earlier analysis of some 600 of the donors excluded sequences that lacked an unambiguous match to a single V gene segment. An earlier analysis of almost 600 of the donors classified V segments as functional when productive rearrangements were above 56.7% and as segregating when the standard deviation between donors was above 5%. A statistical classification framework was built for diagnosing cytomegalovirus status from the catalog of TCR beta chain sequences. In a later analysis, TCR nucleotide sequences were compared against IMGT/GENE-DB human TR gene sequences so that V and J genes could be assigned. Using the TCRdist pipeline, a later analysis assigned CDR3 sequences along with most-parsimonious VDJ recombination scenarios. In a later analysis, every TCR beta chain was defined by the combination of its CDR3 amino acid sequence and its V-gene family, and reads without a unique V-gene family were dropped. In a later analysis, 500 to 700 highly shared, low-generation-probability nucleotide sequences were removed to address suspected cross-contamination and a sequencing artifact. A later analysis calculated a clonal expansion index for each public chain from normalized within-repertoire ranks of inferred template counts. Generation probabilities in a later analysis came from a VDJ recombination model fitted to out-of-frame rearrangements, and those results were checked against IGoR. In a later analysis, TCR-TCR, TCR-HLA and TCR-CMV co-occurrence was scored with hypergeometric tests, and a repertoire-size bias correction was applied to TCR pairs. False discovery rates were estimated in a later analysis by permuting HLA or CMV assignments 20 times. In a later analysis, co-occurring TCRs were grouped using DBSCAN, with TCRdist sequence similarity added in when clustering inside HLA-allele-positive subsets. Co-occurrence clustering excluded repertoires with fewer than 30,000 or more than 120,000 public chains, plus five with anomalous nucleotide sharing. This is the immuneACCESS table as TCRdb keeps it, with only in-frame sequences that have V and J called. A part of the clones is gone; compared with another copy, unresolved V genes explain less than half, and the rest is unexplained. D and trimming come from the DNA, and the V and J calls and clone size come from that table. Recorded for this sample are approximately 200,000 clones; approximately 80% of them occurred a single time. About 1.4% of the sample is held by the ten biggest clonotypes.

The V end gives up 3 bases and the J end 2 bases, leaving 4 bases in the junction not matched to a gene. Based on the germline V gene, the CDR1 and CDR2 sequences are SGHDT and YYEEEE. From its cysteine to its phenylalanine, the CDR3 spans 17 amino acids. Only the CDR3 DNA is retained, 51 bases long and in frame from the first base. For this clone: This receptor's antigen is unknown. No base quality values were provided; no much bigger clone lies one nucleotide off.

The clonotype comes from a girl aged 5 to 17 in good health and CMV-seronegative. The chain uses TRBV5-6 and TRBJ2-5; 16 central bases correspond to TRBD2. The sample was PBMCs. The CDR3 corresponds to CASSWGTSGGAQETQYF. The sequenced DNA is TGTGCCAGCAGCTGGGGGACTAGCGGGGGGGCACAAGAGACCCAGTACTTC.